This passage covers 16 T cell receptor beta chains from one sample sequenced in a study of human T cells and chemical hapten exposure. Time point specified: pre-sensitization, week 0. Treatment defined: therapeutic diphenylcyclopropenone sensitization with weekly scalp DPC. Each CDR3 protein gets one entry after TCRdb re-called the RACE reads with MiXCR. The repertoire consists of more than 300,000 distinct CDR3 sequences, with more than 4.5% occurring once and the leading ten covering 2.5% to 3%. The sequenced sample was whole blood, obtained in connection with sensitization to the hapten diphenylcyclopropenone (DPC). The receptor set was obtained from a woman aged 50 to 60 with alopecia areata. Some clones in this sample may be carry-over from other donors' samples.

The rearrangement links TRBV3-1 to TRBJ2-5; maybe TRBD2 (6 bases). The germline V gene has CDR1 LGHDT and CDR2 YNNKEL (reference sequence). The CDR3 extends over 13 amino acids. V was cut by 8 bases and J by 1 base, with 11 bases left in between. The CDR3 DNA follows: TGTGCCAGCCTAAACGGGGGCCAAGAGACCCAGTACTTC. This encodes CASLNGGQETQYF.

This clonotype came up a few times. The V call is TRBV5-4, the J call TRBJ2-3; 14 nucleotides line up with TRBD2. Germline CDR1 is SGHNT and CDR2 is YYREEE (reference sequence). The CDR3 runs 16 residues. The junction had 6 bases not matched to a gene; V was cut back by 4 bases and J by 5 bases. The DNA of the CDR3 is TGTGCCAGCAGCAGGGGACTAGCGGGGGCGGGAGATACGCAGTATTTT. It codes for CASSRGLAGAGDTQYF.

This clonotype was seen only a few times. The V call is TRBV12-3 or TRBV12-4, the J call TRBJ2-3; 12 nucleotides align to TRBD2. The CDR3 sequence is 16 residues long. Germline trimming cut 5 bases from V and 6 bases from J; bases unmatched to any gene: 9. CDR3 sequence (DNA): TGTGCCAGCAGTCCCCGGACTAGCGGGAATACGGATACGCAGTATTTT. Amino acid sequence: CASSPRTSGNTDTQYF.

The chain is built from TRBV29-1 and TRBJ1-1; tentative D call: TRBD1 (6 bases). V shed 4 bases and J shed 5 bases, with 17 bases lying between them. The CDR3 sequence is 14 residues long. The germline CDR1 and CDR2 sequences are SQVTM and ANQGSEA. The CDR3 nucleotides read TGCAGCGTTGTTGACAGGTACCTGTGGACTGAAGCTTTCTTT. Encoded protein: CSVVDRYLWTEAFF.

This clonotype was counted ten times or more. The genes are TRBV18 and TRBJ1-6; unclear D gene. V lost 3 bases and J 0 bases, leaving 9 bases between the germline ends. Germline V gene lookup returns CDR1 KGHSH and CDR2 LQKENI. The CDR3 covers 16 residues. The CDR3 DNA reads TGTGCCAGCTCACCCCTGACGAGCTCCTATAATTCACCCCTCCACTTT. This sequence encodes CASSPLTSSYNSPLHF.

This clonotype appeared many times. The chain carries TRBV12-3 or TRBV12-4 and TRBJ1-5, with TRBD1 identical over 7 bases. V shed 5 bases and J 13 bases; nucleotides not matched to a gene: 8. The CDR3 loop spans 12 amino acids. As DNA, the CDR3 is TGTGCCAGCAGTCCGACAGGGCTGGAGCAGCATTTT. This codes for CASSPTGLEQHF.

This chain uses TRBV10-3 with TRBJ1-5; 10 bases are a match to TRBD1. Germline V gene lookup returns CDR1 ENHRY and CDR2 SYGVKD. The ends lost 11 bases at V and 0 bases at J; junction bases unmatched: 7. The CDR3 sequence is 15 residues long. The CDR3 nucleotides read TGTGCCGCGCCCGGGACAGGGGATAGCAATCAGCCCCAGCATTTT. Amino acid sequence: CAAPGTGDSNQPQHF.

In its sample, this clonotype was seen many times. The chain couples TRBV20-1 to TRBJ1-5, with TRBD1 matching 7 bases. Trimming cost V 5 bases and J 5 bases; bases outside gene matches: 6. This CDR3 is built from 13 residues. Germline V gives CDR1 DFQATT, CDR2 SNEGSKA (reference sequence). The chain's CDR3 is CSASTGRDQPQHF. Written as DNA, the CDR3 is TGCAGTGCTTCGACAGGGAGGGATCAGCCCCAGCATTTT.

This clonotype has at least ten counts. The CDR3 nucleotides are TGTGCCAGCAGTTACTCCACAGGAACTGAAGCTTTCTTT. This translates into CASSYSTGTEAFF. J is TRBJ1-1 and V is TRBV6-2 or TRBV6-3, with a tentative D call TRBD1 (5 bases). V dropped 0 bases and J dropped 5 bases, with 7 bases sitting between them. This CDR3 has 13 amino acids. The germline CDR1 and CDR2 sequences are MNHEY and SVGEGT.

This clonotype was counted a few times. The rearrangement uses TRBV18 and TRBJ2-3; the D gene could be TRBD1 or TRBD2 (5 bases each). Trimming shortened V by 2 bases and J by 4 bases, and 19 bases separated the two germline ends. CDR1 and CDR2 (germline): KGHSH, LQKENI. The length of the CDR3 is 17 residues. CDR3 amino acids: CASSPVGPGAPPDTQYF. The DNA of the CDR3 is TGTGCCAGCTCACCAGTCGGGCCCGGGGCCCCACCAGATACGCAGTATTTT.

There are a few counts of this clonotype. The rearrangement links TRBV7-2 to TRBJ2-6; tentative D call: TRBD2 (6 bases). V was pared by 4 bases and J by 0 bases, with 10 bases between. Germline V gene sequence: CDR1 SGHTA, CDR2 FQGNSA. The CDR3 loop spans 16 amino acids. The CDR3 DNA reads TGTGCCAGCAGCTCTGACGGGGGCTCTGGGGCCAACGTCCTGACTTTC. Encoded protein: CASSSDGGSGANVLTF.

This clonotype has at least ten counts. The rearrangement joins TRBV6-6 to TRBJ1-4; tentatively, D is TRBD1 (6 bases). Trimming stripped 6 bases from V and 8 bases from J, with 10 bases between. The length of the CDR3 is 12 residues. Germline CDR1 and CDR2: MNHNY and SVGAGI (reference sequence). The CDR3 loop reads CASSQGREKLFF. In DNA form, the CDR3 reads TGTGCCAGCAGCCAGGGGAGGGAAAAACTGTTTTTT.

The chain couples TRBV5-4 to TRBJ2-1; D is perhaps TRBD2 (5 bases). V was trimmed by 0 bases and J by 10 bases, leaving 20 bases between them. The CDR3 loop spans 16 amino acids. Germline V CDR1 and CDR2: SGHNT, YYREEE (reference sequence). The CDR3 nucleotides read TGTGCCAGCAGCTTGGCCTCGCAGAGAGGGAGAAAAGAGCAGTTCTTC. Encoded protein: CASSLASQRGRKEQFF.

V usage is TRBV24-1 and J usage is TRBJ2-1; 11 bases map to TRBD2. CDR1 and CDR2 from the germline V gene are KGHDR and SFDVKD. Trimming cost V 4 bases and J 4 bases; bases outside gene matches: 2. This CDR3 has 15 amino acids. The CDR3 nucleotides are TGTGCCACCAGTGAGGGACTAGCGGCGTACAATGAGCAGTTCTTC. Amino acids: CATSEGLAAYNEQFF.

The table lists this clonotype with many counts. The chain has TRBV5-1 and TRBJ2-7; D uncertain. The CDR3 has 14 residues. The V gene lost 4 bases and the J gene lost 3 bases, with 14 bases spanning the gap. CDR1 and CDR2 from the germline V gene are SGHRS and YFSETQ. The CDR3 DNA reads TGCGCCAGCAGCCCCGACCTAGGGATCTACGAGCAGTACTTC. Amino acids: CASSPDLGIYEQYF.

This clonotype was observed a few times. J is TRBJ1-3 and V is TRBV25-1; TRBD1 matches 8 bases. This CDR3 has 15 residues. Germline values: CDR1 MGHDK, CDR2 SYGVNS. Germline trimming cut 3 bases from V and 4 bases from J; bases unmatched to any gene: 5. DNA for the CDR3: TGTGCCAGCAGTGAGGACAGGGACGGAGGAAACACCATATATTTT. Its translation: CASSEDRDGGNTIYF. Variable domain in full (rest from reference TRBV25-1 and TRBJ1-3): EADIYQTPRYLVIGTGKKITLECSQTMGHDKMYWYQQDPGMELHLIHYSYGVNSTEKGDLSSESTVSRIRTEHFPLTLESARPSHTSQYLCASSEDRDGGNTIYFGEGSWLTVV.